This T cell receptor beta chain came from a study of blood T cell repertoires in COVID-19. Whole-study context: PBMCs, B-cell-depleted T cells, or T cells were the source of the cDNA or gDNA that made up the material.

Recruitment covered about 25 US areas and drew participants whose ages spanned roughly 18 to 89 years. Cohorts were based on clinical histories the participants reported. Within the 2 weeks before study entry, each person in the exposed group met a COVID-19 case. Produced via immunoSEQ multiplex PCR; TCRdb's table is partial and in-frame only. The sample records hundreds of thousands of clones, about 80% being singletons. The CDR3 is 13 residues long. The V end lost 4 bases, the J end lost 9 bases, and 15 bases lay between the germline ends. CDR1 and CDR2 (germline): LNHNV, YYDKDF (reference sequence).

The sequence derives from a woman between 45 and 60 years old who had been exposed to COVID-19. The sequencing input was PBMCs or T cells enriched from blood (not recorded which). V gene TRBV15 combines with J gene TRBJ1-1; D is ambiguous. In nucleotides, the CDR3 is TGTGCCACCAGCATGCCGACATGGAGGAAAGCTTTCTTT. This encodes CATSMPTWRKAFF.